These T cell receptor beta chains were read from a single sample in a study of T cell responses to AZD1222 COVID-19 vaccine. TCRdb keeps only in-frame clones here, not all; method: immunoSEQ multiplex PCR. The sample lists 100,000 to 120,000 clones; roughly 92% were seen once. The material sequenced was peripheral blood, taken 28 days after the second AZD1222 dose. All receptors derive from an adult who received the AZD1222 COVID-19 vaccine. Both conserved end residues are part of each CDR3. Fields, in order: V gene, J gene, CDR3 protein.

V gene: TRBV9; J gene: TRBJ2-1; CDR3 protein: CASSVASGVIGEQFF
V gene: TRBV15; J gene: TRBJ2-1; CDR3 protein: CATSMSGAYNEQFF
V gene: TRBV5-4; J gene: TRBJ2-5; CDR3 protein: CASSGTGQETQYF
V gene: TRBV5-6; J gene: TRBJ2-7; CDR3 protein: CASSLASAVHEQYF
V gene: TRBV19; J gene: TRBJ2-3; CDR3 protein: CASSMTSGAHTDTQYF
V gene: TRBV6-2/TRBV6-3; J gene: TRBJ1-2; CDR3 protein: CASSYPVQGMDGYTF
V gene: TRBV4-1; J gene: TRBJ2-5; CDR3 protein: CASSHGETQYF
V gene: TRBV7-2; J gene: TRBJ1-5; CDR3 protein: CASSSDINQPQHF
V gene: TRBV19; J gene: TRBJ2-1; CDR3 protein: CASSYRGRVGNEQFF
V gene: TRBV28; J gene: TRBJ2-1; CDR3 protein: CASSLDPGRGGSRGNEQFF
V gene: TRBV10-3; J gene: TRBJ1-5; CDR3 protein: CAISEGNQPQHF
V gene: TRBV6-5; J gene: TRBJ1-1; CDR3 protein: CASMVNTEAFF
V gene: TRBV18; J gene: TRBJ1-2; CDR3 protein: CASSPPGREASGYTF
V gene: TRBV9; J gene: TRBJ1-1; CDR3 protein: CASSGNTEAFF
V gene: TRBV27; J gene: TRBJ2-4; CDR3 protein: CASSWDRENIQYF
V gene: TRBV15; J gene: TRBJ1-5; CDR3 protein: CATSGDRGRDQPQHF